Listed here are 18 T cell receptor beta chains from one sample, sequenced in a study of post-analysis software for immune sequencing data (dated by TCRdb to the mid-2010s). Overall study outcomes, separate from this receptor: Patients showed significantly higher frequencies than controls for a handful of TRBV segments, among them TRBV5-6, TRBV5-1 and TRBV20-1.

Library generation was performed with PCR. Sequencing was performed on an Illumina HiSeq 2500. Unique molecular identifiers were incorporated into TCR beta cDNA libraries to reduce PCR and sequencing biases. The public reads were reanalyzed by TCRdb: fastp trimming at Q25, MiXCR alignment, in-frame beta chains only. Every CDR3 protein is listed once, alongside the most common genes and DNA of its rows. Within this sample are some 800,000 distinct CDR3 sequences, with 40% to 55% of them counted one time only. The biggest ten clones account for roughly 5.2% of the sample. What these receptors recognize is not known. Material: blood. The receptors were sampled from a girl aged 10-17 years with multiple sclerosis.

The rearrangement joins TRBV7-3 to TRBJ1-6; no clear D gene. CDR1 SGHTA and CDR2 FQGTGA come from the germline V gene. V lost 2 bases and J 11 bases, leaving 10 bases between the germline ends. The CDR3 length is 13 residues. CDR3 nucleotides: TGTGCCAGCAGCTTATCCCTCGGGGCACCCCTCCACTTT. Translated, it gives CASSLSLGAPLHF.

The table lists this clonotype with a few counts. The chain couples TRBV20-1 to TRBJ2-1, with D perhaps TRBD1 or TRBD2 (5 bases each). The CDR3 contains 14 residues. The V gene lost 7 bases and the J gene lost 5 bases, with 18 bases spanning the gap. CDR1 is DFQATT and CDR2 is SNEGSKA in the germline V gene (reference sequence). The CDR3 DNA reads TGCAGTGGGGGGTTAAACATGGAAGACAATGAGCAGTTCTTC. Encoded protein: CSGGLNMEDNEQFF.

The gene calls are TRBV29-1 and TRBJ2-5; D unresolved. Trimming pared 5 bases from V and 2 bases from J, leaving 9 bases between. The CDR3 has 12 amino acids. Germline V gene lookup returns CDR1 SQVTM and CDR2 ANQGSEA. The DNA of the CDR3 is TGCAGCGTTCTGGTGGGGCAAGAGACCCAGTACTTC. This translates into CSVLVGQETQYF.

This chain's CDR3 is CASSLRLGRYEQYF. CDR3 nucleotides: TGTGCCAGCAGCTTGAGACTAGGACGATACGAGCAGTACTTC. The chain employs TRBV7-2 and TRBJ2-7, with a possible D match to TRBD2 (6 bases). The V and J ends lost 3 bases and 4 bases respectively, with 13 bases between them. Germline CDR1 is SGHTA and CDR2 is FQGNSA. The CDR3 totals 14 residues.

The gene calls are TRBV6-1 and TRBJ1-2; the D gene is possibly TRBD1 (5 bases). The CDR3 spans 12 residues. V lost 11 bases and J 4 bases, leaving 14 bases between the germline ends. Germline-derived CDR1 and CDR2 are MNHNS and SASEGT. CDR3 sequence reads: CAGRGTGYGYTF. The CDR3 DNA reads TGTGCCGGCCGAGGGACCGGCTATGGCTACACCTTC.

This clonotype has only one observation. The rearrangement links TRBV3-1 to TRBJ1-4, with D possibly being TRBD1 (6 bases). The CDR3 has 14 residues. Trimming took 4 bases from V and 6 from J, leaving 12 bases between them. CDR1 LGHDT and CDR2 YNNKEL come from the germline V gene (reference sequence). CDR3 nucleotides: TGTGCCAGCAGCCCCGACAGGCGGTATGAAAAACTGTTTTTT. This gives the protein CASSPDRRYEKLFF. The variable domain in full, with the rest retrieved from reference TRBV3-1 and TRBJ1-4, is DTAVSQTPKYLVTQMGNDKSIKCEQNLGHDTMYWYKQDSKKFLKIMFSYNNKELIINETVPNRFSPKSPDKAHLNLHINSLELGDSAVYFCASSPDRRYEKLFFGSGTQLSVL.

This clonotype was counted a few times. The chain uses TRBV7-6 and TRBJ2-5, with D perhaps matching TRBD1 or TRBD2 (5 bases each). V lost 6 bases and J 5 bases, leaving 13 bases between the germline ends. The CDR3 loop spans 13 amino acids. In germline, CDR1 is SGHVS, CDR2 FNYEAQ. DNA of the CDR3: TGTGCCAGCAGTGAGGGACGCGCGGAGACCCAGTACTTC. Its protein product is CASSEGRAETQYF.

The chain combines TRBV6-6 with TRBJ2-4, with 12 bases lining up with TRBD2. The CDR3 consists of 17 residues. The V segment lost 5 bases and the J segment 2 bases; nucleotides outside the gene matches: 7. The germline CDR1 and CDR2 sequences are MNHNY and SVGAGI (reference sequence). DNA for the CDR3: TGTGCCAGCAGTCCCTCCACTAGCGGGAGGACCAAAAACATTCAGTACTTC. Translated: CASSPSTSGRTKNIQYF.

This clonotype was observed a few times. The chain uses TRBV5-1 and TRBJ2-1, with 7 bases aligning to TRBD2. Germline CDR1 SGHRS, CDR2 YFSETQ. This CDR3 has 15 amino acids. The V gene end was trimmed by 2 bases and the J gene end by 8 bases; junction bases not matched to a gene: 10. CDR3 residues: CASSFSGRHGHEQFF. The CDR3 region has the DNA TGCGCCAGCAGCTTCTCCGGGAGGCATGGCCATGAGCAGTTCTTC.

This sequence joins TRBV4-2 and TRBJ2-5, with unresolved D. Trimming pared 3 bases from V and 0 bases from J, leaving 8 bases between. Germline values: CDR1 LGHNA, CDR2 YNFKEQ. This CDR3 contains 14 residues. In nucleotides, the CDR3 is TGTGCCAGCAGCCAGGCCGGATACCAAGAGACCCAGTACTTC. Amino acid sequence: CASSQAGYQETQYF.

V is TRBV7-2 and J is TRBJ2-7, with 10 bases fitting TRBD2. V lost 5 bases, J lost 3 bases, and 7 bases stayed unmatched. In germline, CDR1 is SGHTA, CDR2 FQGNSA. The CDR3 spans 15 residues. The CDR3 reads CASSKRSSGSYEQYF. CDR3 bases: TGTGCCAGCAGCAAGAGGTCTAGCGGGAGCTACGAGCAGTACTTC. The complete variable domain, with remaining parts taken from reference TRBV7-2 and TRBJ2-7, reads GAGVSQSPSNKVTEKGKDVELRCDPISGHTALYWYRQSLGQGLEFLIYFQGNSAPDKSGLPSDRFSAERTGGSVSTLTIQRTQQEDSAVYLCASSKRSSGSYEQYFGPGTRLTVT.

The V call is TRBV20-1, the J call TRBJ1-2, with a weak D call TRBD1 (5 bases). CDR1 is DFQATT and CDR2 is SNEGSKA in the germline V gene (reference sequence). There are 11 residues in the CDR3. Trimming took off 5 bases at V and 4 bases at J, with 8 bases between the two ends. This chain's CDR3 is CSAQGPYGYTF. Here the CDR3 DNA reads TGCAGTGCTCAGGGCCCCTATGGCTACACCTTC.

This clonotype was picked up a small number of times. V usage is TRBV20-1 and J usage is TRBJ2-7; 13 bases agree with TRBD2. The CDR3 covers 15 residues. The germline CDR1 and CDR2 sequences are DFQATT and SNEGSKA (reference sequence). Losses at the gene ends were 5 bases for V and 4 bases for J; bases not matched to a gene: 8. CDR3 nucleotide sequence: TGCAGTGCTCACTCCGGGACTAGCGGGGATTACGAGCAGTACTTC. Protein sequence: CSAHSGTSGDYEQYF.

The chain has TRBV27 and TRBJ1-6, with TRBD1 identical over 9 bases. In germline, CDR1 is MNHEY, CDR2 SMNVEV (reference sequence). The CDR3 consists of 15 residues. V trimming: 0 bases; J trimming: 11 bases; junction bases outside the gene matches: 5. The CDR3 protein is CASSLSGTGRTPLHF. The CDR3 DNA reads as TGTGCCAGCAGTTTATCGGGGACAGGGAGGACACCCCTCCACTTT.

The CDR3: CAIGQGSSYEQYF. For the CDR3, the DNA is TGTGCCATCGGACAGGGGAGCTCCTACGAGCAGTACTTC. This chain connects TRBV2 to TRBJ2-7; 9 bases line up with TRBD1. Unmatched junction bases numbered 4, after V lost 10 bases and J lost 0 bases. This CDR3 contains 13 residues. Germline values: CDR1 SNHLY, CDR2 FYNNEI. The full variable domain, its missing parts supplied by reference TRBV2 and TRBJ2-7, is EPEVTQTPSHQVTQMGQEVILRCVPISNHLYFYWYRQILGQKVEFLVSFYNNEISEKSEIFDDQFSVERPDGSNFTLKIRSTKLEDSAMYFCAIGQGSSYEQYFGPGTRLTVT.

In its sample, this clonotype was seen a few times. The chain is built from TRBV13 and TRBJ2-3; 7 bases align to TRBD1. This CDR3 region has 16 residues. Germline lookup yields CDR1 PRHDT and CDR2 FYEKMQ (reference sequence). Losses at the gene ends were 5 bases for V and 0 bases for J; bases not matched to a gene: 8. The CDR3 loop is CASSPQGGSSTDTQYF. In nucleotides, the CDR3 is TGTGCCAGCAGCCCCCAAGGGGGCTCTAGCACAGATACGCAGTATTTT.

This clonotype was seen a handful of times. The J gene is TRBJ2-6, the V gene TRBV6-6; TRBD2 might be the D (5 bases). Deletions cut 4 bases from V and 0 bases from J, with 13 bases between. The CDR3 extends over 17 amino acids. Germline V gene sequence: CDR1 MNHNY, CDR2 SVGAGI (reference sequence). Here the CDR3 DNA reads TGTGCCAGCAGTTGGTCCCTGAGCGGCTCTGGGGCCAACGTCCTGACTTTC. As protein: CASSWSLSGSGANVLTF.

This clonotype was seen only a few times. This chain uses TRBV28 with TRBJ2-1; TRBD2 matches at 8 bases. V dropped 4 bases and J dropped 2; count of bases not matched to a gene: 4. The length of the CDR3 is 15 residues. Germline V CDR1 and CDR2: MDHEN, SYDVKM. The CDR3 nucleotides are TGTGCCAGCAGTTCCCCCGGGGGGGCCTACAATGAGCAGTTCTTC. This gives the protein CASSSPGGAYNEQFF.